This T cell receptor (beta chain) was retrieved from a study of T cells in Graves' hyperthyroidism and ophthalmopathy (dated by TCRdb to between 2018 and 2021). About the full investigation: Peripheral blood samples were taken at initial diagnosis, before any treatment was given. To identify TCR V-J signatures that set the groups apart, the researchers used a discovery cohort of 100 patients, made up of roughly 40 with Graves' ophthalmopathy and some 55 with stable Graves' hyperthyroidism. Whether ophthalmopathy could be predicted prospectively was tested in an independent validation cohort made up of roughly 20 hyperthyroidism patients plus 17 patients who later progressed to ophthalmopathy. The roughly 91 discovery patients were randomly divided into training and test sets at a 7:3 ratio. In about 6 Graves' hyperthyroidism patients, the study also compared T-cell repertoires from thyroid tissue with T-cell repertoires from blood. Following sampling, methimazole starting at 30 mg daily was given to hyperthyroidism patients, and high-dose intravenous methylprednisolone was given to ophthalmopathy patients. The paper reports TCR Vbeta CDR3 sequencing of 140 or so peripheral blood samples: approximately 41 ophthalmopathy, fewer than 80 hyperthyroidism and around 17 progressor patients.

Hyperthyroidism patients were aged 18 to 65 years and newly diagnosed, with disease duration of less than 2 months. The study excluded patients with uncontrolled infections, other autoimmune diseases, pregnancy or lactation. Diagnoses were established on the basis of clinical symptoms, serum thyroxine and TRAb, thyroid ultrasound, and orbital computed tomography. For progressor patients, blood was drawn at the first diagnosis of hyperthyroidism, before any ophthalmopathy symptoms had appeared. PBMCs were isolated from 7.5 to 10 ml of fresh peripheral blood by Ficoll-Paque density gradient centrifugation. Progressor patients were first diagnosed with Graves' hyperthyroidism and then developed ophthalmopathy during follow-up. Total RNA was extracted using Trizol reagent, and RNA quality was assessed on an Agilent 2100 Bioanalyzer. The paper's findings and limits, for the study overall: Most expanded thyroid clonotypes (frequency above 0.001) were also detected in blood, a finding suggesting that blood repertoires may reflect thyroid immune responses. During validation, the model predicted progression to ophthalmopathy a median of approximately 6 months ahead of onset, with more than 60% sensitivity and almost 75% specificity. A model built on a 13 V-J signature distinguished ophthalmopathy from stable hyperthyroidism, reaching about 88% sensitivity and under 84% specificity in cross-validation and 80%/75% in testing. Sample size was not statistically predetermined, and blinding of investigators to group allocation was not performed.

TCR beta CDR3 regions were amplified from RNA transcripts. The TCR CDR3 was subjected to a first round of RT-PCR using the HTBI primer set and the Qiagen OneStep RT-PCR kit. Libraries were constructed in a second round of multiplex PCR, after which size selection and purification were performed. Libraries were sequenced paired-end with 100 bp reads on an Illumina HiSeq2000. In the paper's pipeline: SOAPnuke was used to process the raw data, throwing out any read that contained adapters or uncalled bases, had a mean Phred below 15, or lacked an exact constant-primer or identifier match. High-quality paired reads were merged using COPE v1.2.5, and each unique nucleotide sequence was defined as a clonotype. MiTCR v1.1 was used to align clonotypes to the IMGT TRBV, TRBD and TRBJ reference segments. Analysis was restricted to V-J combinations with a frequency above 0.0001, which covered 98% to 99.2% of repertoires. The TCS score was defined as F50 (clonal expansion) divided by E x V (chaos), with BLOSUM62-based TCRdist calculated between CDR3 peptides within each V-J. Welch's t-statistics and random forest reduced 500 to 650 V-J features to around 14, which were used in a naive Bayes classifier (R e1071). TCRdb trimmed the raw reads at Q25, called clones with MiXCR and kept productive beta chains. Each CDR3 protein gets just one entry, which takes the most common genes and DNA from the rows behind it. The V and J calls here are based on TCRdb, not the publication. In this sample the table shows some 250,000 distinct CDR3 sequences, roughly 15% of which occur a single time. In total, the top ten clones hold more than 10% of the sample.

This clonotype was counted at least ten times. Its antigen is currently not known. No per-base quality is available; no much larger clone lies one base away. Trimming takes 0 bases from V and 1 base from J, and the germline ends sit 0 bases apart. The germline V gene supplies CDR1 KGHSH and CDR2 LQKENI. The CDR3 numbers 12 residues from cysteine through phenylalanine. The read is trimmed to its CDR3 DNA, 36 bases read in frame from base 1. Sequencing was carried out using blood. This clonotype was sampled from a middle-aged woman with Graves' hyperthyroidism that later progressed to Graves' ophthalmopathy. The chain uses TRBV18 and TRBJ2-5, with the D segment identity uncertain. Read as DNA, the sequence is TGTGCCAGCTCACCACCCCAAGAGACCCAGTACTTC. Its protein product is CASSPPQETQYF.